The next 13 T cell receptor beta chains were all read from a single sample in a study of shared clonotypes between healthy human individuals. Profiling relied on immunoSEQ multiplex PCR, and the TCRdb table lists in-frame clones only, not all of them. The data show under 2.5 million clones, around 92% seen once. Sequencing used naive CD4+ T cells from PBMCs. Stated subset: CD45RA+ positively selected. Every receptor here comes from a man aged 18 to 30 in good health. Some clones in this sample may be carry-over from other donors' samples.

V and J are TRBV11-2 and TRBJ2-7; D tentatively reads TRBD1 or TRBD2 (5 bases each). The CDR3 sequence is 14 residues long. Trimming took 7 bases from V and 1 from J, leaving 14 bases between them. Germline V lookup: CDR1 SGHAT, CDR2 FQNNGV. The CDR3 DNA reads TGTGCCAGCATCCCCAGTGGGGGATCCTACGAGCAGTACTTC. Its protein is CASIPSGGSYEQYF.

J is TRBJ1-2 and V is TRBV5-1, with TRBD1 identical over 9 bases. The V segment lost 6 bases and the J segment 4 bases; nucleotides outside the gene matches: 10. This CDR3 has 15 amino acids. CDR1 is SGHRS and CDR2 is YFSETQ in the germline V gene. CDR3 in amino acids: CASTLGQGPFYGYTF. The CDR3, as DNA: TGCGCCAGCACCCTCGGACAGGGGCCCTTCTATGGCTACACCTTC.

The genes are TRBV6-4 and TRBJ1-1; D not certain. The CDR3 has 13 amino acids. Per the germline V gene, CDR1 is MRHNA and CDR2 is SNTAGT. Between the trimmed V and J ends, which lost 5 bases and 7 bases, there was a span of 14 bases. CDR3 in amino acids: CASSPAAPLEAFF. The DNA for the CDR3 is TGTGCCAGCAGTCCCGCGGCCCCTCTTGAAGCTTTCTTT.

The chain has TRBV5-4 and TRBJ2-3; 11 nucleotides agree with TRBD2. The CDR3 sequence is 15 residues long. V lost 5 bases, J lost 4 bases, and 6 bases stayed unmatched. Germline loops: CDR1 SGHNT, CDR2 YYREEE (reference sequence). CDR3 sequence reads: CASRPTSGVSDTQYF. For the CDR3, the DNA is TGTGCCAGCAGACCGACTAGCGGGGTTTCAGATACGCAGTATTTT.

V is TRBV28 and J is TRBJ2-7; no firm D call. V shed 3 bases and J shed 2 bases, with 14 bases lying between them. CDR1 MDHEN and CDR2 SYDVKM come from the germline V gene. The CDR3 loop spans 15 amino acids. Here the CDR3 reads CASSLVGQVAYEQYF. The CDR3 DNA sequence: TGTGCCAGCAGTTTGGTCGGGCAGGTGGCCTACGAGCAGTACTTC.

This sequence joins TRBV5-1 and TRBJ2-3; 12 bases map to TRBD2. Germline CDR1 and CDR2: SGHRS and YFSETQ. The CDR3 runs 16 residues. V dropped 4 bases and J dropped 3; count of bases not matched to a gene: 6. The DNA for the CDR3 is TGCGCCAGCAGCGCCAGGCTAGCGGGAGGGACAGATACGCAGTATTTT. Amino acids: CASSARLAGGTDTQYF.

This chain connects TRBV5-4 to TRBJ2-7, with 9 nucleotides matching TRBD2. The CDR3 consists of 15 residues. Germline CDR1 is SGHNT and CDR2 is YYREEE (reference sequence). After removal of 0 bases from V and 5 bases from J, the junction contained 6 bases not matched to a gene. CDR3 in amino acids: CASSLEVAGVNEQYF. CDR3 coding DNA: TGTGCCAGCAGCTTGGAGGTAGCGGGAGTTAACGAGCAGTACTTC.

The sample holds a few counts of this clone. This rearrangement joins TRBV7-2 to TRBJ1-3; D remains unclear. The V gene's germline CDR1 is SGHTA and CDR2 FQGNSA. The CDR3 extends over 13 amino acids. V lost 6 bases and J lost 3, with 9 bases in between. The CDR3 DNA reads TGTGCCAGCAGTTGGGCTTATGGAAACACCATATATTTT. As protein: CASSWAYGNTIYF. Looking up the rest from reference TRBV7-2 and TRBJ1-3 gives the full variable domain: GAGVSQSPSNKVTEKGKDVELRCDPISGHTALYWYRQSLGQGLEFLIYFQGNSAPDKSGLPSDRFSAERTGGSVSTLTIQRTQQEDSAVYLCASSWAYGNTIYFGEGSWLTVV.

This rearrangement joins TRBV6-5 to TRBJ1-4; the D gene is possibly TRBD1 (5 bases). V shed 2 bases and J shed 7 bases, with 14 bases lying between them. Germline values: CDR1 MNHEY, CDR2 SVGAGI. The CDR3 is 15 residues long. The CDR3 DNA reads TGTGCCAGCAGTTACGATGGGAGGGGTGGTGAAAAACTGTTTTTT. This codes for CASSYDGRGGEKLFF.

J is TRBJ1-1 and V is TRBV27; possible D gene TRBD1, 6 bases. Germline values: CDR1 MNHEY, CDR2 SMNVEV (reference sequence). Trimming pared 11 bases from V and 8 bases from J, leaving 12 bases between. The CDR3 is 10 amino acids. As DNA, the CDR3 is TGTGCCGGCGGGGGACACGAAGCTTTCTTT. Translation gives CAGGGHEAFF.

The chain joins TRBV27 to TRBJ2-3; TRBD1 aligns across 7 bases. CDR1 MNHEY and CDR2 SMNVEV come from the germline V gene (reference sequence). V dropped 6 bases and J dropped 2; count of bases not matched to a gene: 8. The CDR3 has 15 amino acids. The CDR3: CASRRRDSPTDTQYF. The CDR3, as DNA: TGTGCCAGCAGGAGACGGGACAGCCCCACAGATACGCAGTATTTT.

The chain carries TRBV2 and TRBJ2-5, with TRBD2 matching over 7 bases. J lost 3 bases, V lost 4 bases, and 11 bases had no gene match. The CDR3 extends over 16 amino acids. CDR1 and CDR2 (germline): SNHLY, FYNNEI. The chain's CDR3 is CASSGERGVIEETQYF. The DNA of the CDR3 is TGTGCCAGCAGTGGCGAGCGGGGAGTAATAGAAGAGACCCAGTACTTC.

This chain uses TRBV30 with TRBJ2-2; D not certain. This CDR3 contains 14 residues. V shed 5 bases and J shed 1 base, with 11 bases lying between them. Per germline, CDR1 GTSNPN and CDR2 SVGIG (reference sequence). CDR3 region: CAWGLRMNTGELFF. CDR3 nucleotides: TGTGCCTGGGGCCTCAGGATGAACACCGGGGAGCTGTTTTTT.